This is a list of T cell receptor beta chains from one sample in a study of blood T cell repertoires in COVID-19. Assay used: immunoSEQ multiplex PCR; TCRdb lists only in-frame clones, some missing. The sample shows roughly 250,000 clones, approximately 90% of them seen only once. The sequenced material came from PBMCs or T cells enriched from blood (not recorded which). The receptor set was obtained from a woman aged 25 to 39 with acute COVID-19. The CDR3 runs from the conserved cysteine through the conserved F or W. The D gene is left open where the match is weak. Clone size, where shown, is once, few, many, or a class for clones that have expanded.

D: .
V: TRBV15
J: TRBJ1-1
size: .
CDR3: CATSILGQPNTEAFF
DNA: TGTGCCACCAGCATCCTTGGGCAGCCGAACACTGAAGCTTTCTTT

D: TRBD2
V: TRBV24-1
J: TRBJ2-3
size: .
CDR3: CATSDLTSGGGTDTQYF
DNA: TGTGCCACCAGTGACCTGACTAGCGGGGGGGGCACAGATACGCAGTATTTT

D: .
V: TRBV19
J: TRBJ1-2
size: .
CDR3: CASRAGGFGYTF
DNA: TGTGCCAGTAGAGCGGGGGGATTTGGCTACACCTTC

D: .
V: TRBV20-1
J: TRBJ2-2
size: .
CDR3: CSASSYDTGELFF
DNA: TGCAGTGCTAGTTCCTATGACACCGGGGAGCTGTTTTTT

D: .
V: TRBV5-1
J: TRBJ1-1
size: .
CDR3: CASSLVDLGNTEAFF
DNA: TGCGCCAGCAGCCTAGTTGATTTAGGGAACACTGAAGCTTTCTTT

D: TRBD1
V: TRBV7-9
J: TRBJ2-3
size: .
CDR3: CASSSGQGTDTQYF
DNA: TGTGCCAGCAGCTCGGGACAGGGGACGGATACGCAGTATTTT

D: .
V: TRBV15
J: TRBJ2-7
size: .
CDR3: CATSSHRVMSYEQYF
DNA: TGTGCCACCAGCAGTCACAGGGTTATGTCCTACGAGCAGTACTTC

D: TRBD1
V: TRBV4-1
J: TRBJ2-7
size: .
CDR3: CASSHPGQGAYEQYF
DNA: TGCGCCAGCAGCCATCCGGGACAGGGAGCCTACGAGCAGTACTTC

D: TRBD1
V: TRBV20-1
J: TRBJ1-4
size: .
CDR3: CSASGTGNLANEKLFF
DNA: TGCAGTGCTAGTGGGACAGGGAATTTAGCTAATGAAAAACTGTTTTTT

D: .
V: TRBV7-9
J: TRBJ1-5
size: .
CDR3: CASSVQGNQPQHF
DNA: TGTGCCAGCAGCGTACAGGGAAATCAGCCCCAGCATTTT

D: .
V: TRBV6-5
J: TRBJ2-7
size: .
CDR3: CASSQTGSYEQYF
DNA: TGTGCCAGCAGTCAGACGGGCTCCTACGAGCAGTACTTC

D: TRBD1
V: TRBV6-2/TRBV6-3
J: TRBJ1-3
size: .
CDR3: CASSPDRERNTIYF
DNA: TGTGCCAGCAGCCCGGACAGGGAACGTAACACCATATATTTT

D: .
V: TRBV28
J: TRBJ1-3
size: .
CDR3: CASSKDSSSGNTIYF
DNA: TGTGCCAGCAGTAAGGACTCGAGCTCTGGAAACACCATATATTTT

D: .
V: TRBV6-1
J: TRBJ1-1
size: .
CDR3: CASSQGSIWSAFF
DNA: TGTGCCAGCAGCCAGGGTTCTATTTGGTCGGCTTTCTTT

D: TRBD1
V: TRBV28
J: TRBJ1-2
size: .
CDR3: CASSLGQSNYGYTF
DNA: TGTGCCAGCAGTTTGGGACAGTCGAACTATGGCTACACCTTC

D: TRBD2
V: TRBV7-8
J: TRBJ2-2
size: .
CDR3: CASSFPAGGLNTGELFF
DNA: TGTGCCAGCAGCTTTCCAGCGGGGGGACTGAACACCGGGGAGCTGTTTTTT

D: .
V: TRBV5-1
J: TRBJ2-2
size: .
CDR3: CASSLRETRGTGELFF
DNA: TGCGCCAGCAGCTTGAGGGAAACCCGGGGTACCGGGGAGCTGTTTTTT

D: .
V: TRBV10-2
J: TRBJ1-5
size: .
CDR3: CASSVTQDALRYNQPQHF
DNA: TGCGCCAGCAGTGTAACCCAGGATGCCCTACGATATAATCAGCCCCAGCATTTT

D: TRBD1
V: TRBV10-2
J: TRBJ2-5
size: few
CDR3: CASQTGTGGGETQYF
DNA: TGCGCCAGCCAAACCGGGACAGGGGGGGGAGAGACCCAGTACTTC

D: TRBD1
V: TRBV23-1
J: TRBJ2-7
size: .
CDR3: CASSKLSGTGDYEQYF
DNA: TGCGCCAGCAGTAAACTCTCCGGGACAGGAGACTACGAGCAGTACTTC

D: .
V: TRBV12-3/TRBV12-4
J: TRBJ1-5
size: .
CDR3: CASSVVFKPQHF
DNA: TGTGCCAGCAGCGTAGTTTTTAAGCCCCAGCATTTT

D: .
V: TRBV7-3
J: TRBJ2-5
size: .
CDR3: CASARLAKETQYF
DNA: TGTGCCAGCGCTCGGCTAGCAAAAGAGACCCAGTACTTC

D: .
V: TRBV30
J: TRBJ1-1
size: .
CDR3: CAWSVSLLIVF
DNA: TGTGCCTGGAGTGTATCACTCCTCATAGTCTTT

D: .
V: TRBV3-1/TRBV3-2
J: TRBJ2-3
size: .
CDR3: CASSPTVTDTQYF
DNA: TGTGCCAGCAGTCCAACGGTGACAGATACGCAGTATTTT

D: TRBD1
V: TRBV6-5
J: TRBJ1-2
size: .
CDR3: CASRDLGQGDSYTF
DNA: TGTGCCAGCAGGGACTTGGGACAGGGGGACAGCTACACCTTC

D: .
V: TRBV18
J: TRBJ2-3
size: .
CDR3: CASSGLGDTQYF
DNA: TGTGCCAGCTCCGGACTGGGAGATACGCAGTATTTT

D: TRBD2
V: TRBV28
J: TRBJ2-7
size: .
CDR3: CASSPPGTSGSREYF
DNA: TGTGCCAGCAGTCCCCCAGGGACTAGCGGGAGTAGGGAGTACTTC

D: TRBD1
V: TRBV27
J: TRBJ2-1
size: .
CDR3: CASSPGDRSSYNEQFF
DNA: TGTGCCAGCAGCCCCGGGGACAGGAGCTCCTACAATGAGCAGTTCTTC

D: TRBD1
V: TRBV7-3
J: TRBJ2-5
size: once
CDR3: CASSHDRGRVETQYF
DNA: TGTGCCAGCAGCCACGACAGGGGGCGCGTTGAGACCCAGTACTTC

D: .
V: TRBV11-2
J: TRBJ1-3
size: .
CDR3: CASSLDRVSGNTIYF
DNA: TGTGCCAGCAGCTTAGACAGGGTCTCTGGAAACACCATATATTTT

D: .
V: TRBV4-1
J: TRBJ2-7
size: .
CDR3: CASSLDPMRVSEQYF
DNA: TGCGCCAGCAGCCTCGACCCGATGAGGGTGAGTGAGCAGTACTTC

D: .
V: TRBV5-8
J: TRBJ2-3
size: .
CDR3: CASSLVGALTDTQYF
DNA: TGTGCCAGCAGCTTGGTGGGGGCCCTCACAGATACGCAGTATTTT

D: .
V: TRBV6-5
J: TRBJ2-1
size: .
CDR3: CASSYSAVYHREQFF
DNA: TGTGCCAGCAGTTACTCTGCTGTCTACCACAGGGAGCAGTTCTTC

D: TRBD2
V: TRBV7-2
J: TRBJ2-5
size: .
CDR3: CASSPTSGRETQYF
DNA: TGTGCCAGCAGCCCGACTAGCGGGAGGGAGACCCAGTACTTC

D: TRBD2
V: TRBV27
J: TRBJ2-1
size: .
CDR3: CASSDRLAGGLQEQFF
DNA: TGTGCCAGCAGTGACCGACTAGCGGGGGGGCTACAGGAGCAGTTCTTC

D: TRBD1
V: TRBV9
J: TRBJ2-7
size: .
CDR3: CASSVGGTGKRSEQYF
DNA: TGTGCCAGCAGCGTGGGTGGGACAGGGAAAAGGAGCGAGCAGTACTTC

D: TRBD1
V: TRBV7-2
J: TRBJ1-2
size: .
CDR3: CASSRDRSNYGYTF
DNA: TGTGCCAGCAGCAGGGACAGAAGTAACTATGGCTACACCTTC